This passage covers 24 T cell receptor beta chains from one sample sequenced in a study of cytomegalovirus exposure and HLA in healthy donors. The PCR made use of 60 Vbeta and 13 Jbeta primers. Profiled with immunoSEQ multiplex PCR; TCRdb holds only in-frame clones, not every one. There are around 190,000 clones in the sample; more than 75% occur only once, and 1.5% to 2% lies in the top ten. What was sequenced was PBMCs. The receptors shown here come from a woman between 45 and 65 years old in good health and CMV-seronegative.

This sequence joins TRBV7-2 and TRBJ2-1; 9 bases match TRBD1. The CDR3 is 14 residues long. Germline CDR1 SGHTA, CDR2 FQGNSA. With 7 bases clipped from V and 5 bases from J, the junction kept 6 bases outside the gene matches. The CDR3 spells CASTTGQGNNEQFF. CDR3 DNA: TGTGCCAGCACCACGGGACAGGGAAACAATGAGCAGTTCTTC.

This chain connects TRBV19 to TRBJ1-2; D is undetermined. The CDR3 runs to 13 residues. Germline V gives CDR1 LNHDA, CDR2 SQIVND (reference sequence). With 5 bases removed from V and 1 base from J, the gap between germline ends came to 8 bases. The CDR3 protein is CASSQQFNYGYTF. Here the CDR3 DNA reads TGTGCCAGTAGTCAACAGTTTAACTATGGCTACACCTTC.

This rearrangement joins TRBV5-6 to TRBJ2-3, with D possibly being TRBD1 (5 bases). Germline V gene lookup returns CDR1 SGHDT and CDR2 YYEEEE. The CDR3 runs to 18 residues. V dropped 4 bases and J dropped 2 bases, with 23 bases sitting between them. The CDR3 sequence is CASSPTTIADSTTDTQYF. For the CDR3, the DNA is TGTGCCAGCAGCCCTACCACAATAGCCGACAGTACCACAGATACGCAGTATTTT.

V gene TRBV7-9 combines with J gene TRBJ2-2, with 7 bases fitting TRBD1. J was trimmed by 2 bases and V by 5 bases; bases with no gene match: 8. The germline V gene encodes CDR1 SEHNR and CDR2 FQNEAQ (reference sequence). The CDR3 totals 16 residues. CDR3 bases: TGTGCCAGCAGCCTCTGGACAGGTGTCAACACCGGGGAGCTGTTTTTT. Translation gives CASSLWTGVNTGELFF.

The chain joins TRBV5-4 to TRBJ2-3, with TRBD2 matching 10 bases. The V and J ends lost 0 bases and 0 bases, in that order; junction bases with no gene match: 4. Germline loops: CDR1 SGHNT, CDR2 YYREEE (reference sequence). The CDR3 has 17 residues. Written as DNA, the CDR3 is TGTGCCAGCAGCTTGGGACTAGCGGGCCCAAGCACAGATACGCAGTATTTT. This translates into CASSLGLAGPSTDTQYF.

The chain combines TRBV5-1 with TRBJ2-2; 9 bases match TRBD1. Losses at the gene ends were 7 bases for V and 2 bases for J; bases not matched to a gene: 3. Germline V gene sequence: CDR1 SGHRS, CDR2 YFSETQ. This CDR3 comprises 14 residues. This CDR3 is CASGGQGNTGELFF. CDR3 bases: TGCGCCAGCGGGGGACAGGGTAACACCGGGGAGCTGTTTTTT.

The genes are TRBV29-1 and TRBJ2-3, with TRBD2 as a possible D gene (6 bases). V was pared by 7 bases and J by 2 bases, with 22 bases between. Per the germline V gene, CDR1 is SQVTM and CDR2 is ANQGSEA. CDR3 length: 16 amino acids. Written as DNA, the CDR3 is TGCAGCGGCAGAGCCTCTGGGGTAGCGGCCACAGATACGCAGTATTTT. Its translation is CSGRASGVAATDTQYF.

V usage is TRBV11-2 and J usage is TRBJ1-1, with 7 positions matching TRBD1. Germline CDR1 and CDR2: SGHAT and FQNNGV. This CDR3 comprises 16 residues. After removal of 1 base from V and 3 bases from J, the junction contained 8 bases not matched to a gene. The CDR3 bases are TGTGCCAGCAGCTTAGGACAGGGAGTGTCTGACACTGAAGCTTTCTTT. It codes for CASSLGQGVSDTEAFF.

J is TRBJ2-1 and V is TRBV5-1, with 8 bases identical to TRBD1. Trimming removed 2 bases from V and 5 bases from J; junction bases left unmatched: 6. Germline values: CDR1 SGHRS, CDR2 YFSETQ. The CDR3 contains 15 residues. The CDR3 sequence is CASSFQGAGDNEQFF. The DNA of the CDR3 is TGCGCCAGCAGCTTTCAGGGGGCTGGGGACAATGAGCAGTTCTTC.

The rearrangement uses TRBV7-2 and TRBJ1-1; no clear D gene. Per the germline V gene, CDR1 is SGHTA and CDR2 is FQGNSA. The CDR3 loop spans 14 amino acids. Between the trimmed V and J ends, which lost 4 bases and 0 bases, there was a span of 9 bases. In DNA form, the CDR3 reads TGTGCCAGCAGCTATCAGGTTATGAACACTGAAGCTTTCTTT. Translation gives CASSYQVMNTEAFF.

This clone was seen only a few times. The CDR3 spells CASSPGLAGGRGTQYF. The CDR3 coding sequence is TGCGCCAGCAGCCCGGGACTAGCGGGGGGAAGGGGTACGCAGTATTTT. The V and J genes are TRBV5-1 and TRBJ2-3, with TRBD2 identical over 15 bases. V lost 4 bases to trimming and J lost 8 bases; unmatched junction nucleotides: 8. Looked up from germline, CDR1 is SGHRS and CDR2 is YFSETQ. This CDR3 has 16 residues.

This clone has only a few counts. The chain recombines TRBV4-3 with TRBJ1-5, with D perhaps TRBD1 (6 bases). Germline values: CDR1 LGHNA, CDR2 YSLEER. V was cut by 3 bases and J by 0 bases, with 15 bases left in between. The CDR3 covers 17 residues. The CDR3 is CASSQVQGNRSNQPQHF. CDR3 nucleotide sequence: TGCGCCAGCAGCCAGGTACAGGGAAACCGTAGCAATCAGCCCCAGCATTTT.

This rearrangement joins TRBV6-4 to TRBJ1-2; D gene ambiguous. CDR1 is MRHNA and CDR2 is SNTAGT in the germline V gene. The CDR3 is made up of 13 amino acids. The germline V and J ends were trimmed by 3 bases and 13 bases, with 18 bases remaining between them. This CDR3 reads CASSDLRSAARTF. The CDR3 nucleotides read TGTGCCAGCAGTGATCTGAGGTCCGCAGCACGCACCTTC.

The gene calls are TRBV7-2 and TRBJ2-5; 8 bases are shared with TRBD1. The V gene's germline CDR1 is SGHTA and CDR2 FQGNSA. The CDR3 is 17 amino acids. V shed 7 bases, J shed 5 bases, and the junction held 18 bases outside the gene matches. CDR3 protein: CASTPSLDRGNGETQYF. CDR3 in DNA: TGTGCCAGCACCCCATCACTTGACAGGGGCAATGGGGAGACCCAGTACTTC.

The rearrangement links TRBV6-6 to TRBJ1-1, with D perhaps TRBD1 (5 bases). The V end lost 2 bases, the J end lost 0 bases, and 7 bases lay between the germline ends. CDR1 is MNHNY, CDR2 SVGAGI, per germline (reference sequence). The CDR3 has 14 residues. In DNA, the CDR3 is TGTGCCAGCAGTTACGACAGAATGAACACTGAAGCTTTCTTT. This codes for CASSYDRMNTEAFF.

This chain uses TRBV4-1 with TRBJ2-3, with D perhaps matching TRBD2 (6 bases). The CDR3 is 15 amino acids. The germline V gene has CDR1 MGHRA and CDR2 YSYEKL. V was shortened by 0 bases and J by 5 bases, with 12 bases between the two germline ends. CDR3 DNA sequence: TGCGCCAGCAGCCAAGATGCCGGGGGTTTAGATACGCAGTATTTT. This encodes CASSQDAGGLDTQYF.

V and J are TRBV9 and TRBJ1-1; 7 bases map to TRBD1. Germline V gene data show CDR1 as SGDLS and CDR2 as YYNGEE. The CDR3 is made up of 15 amino acids. The J segment lost 3 bases and the V segment lost 4 bases, leaving 9 bases of the junction unmatched. For the CDR3, the DNA is TGTGCCAGCAGCAGTAGCAGGGGGACGGACACTGAAGCTTTCTTT. It encodes CASSSSRGTDTEAFF.

The chain uses TRBV20-1 and TRBJ1-1; tentatively, D is TRBD1 (6 bases). The CDR3 is 11 amino acids. V lost 3 bases to trimming and J lost 11 bases, with 13 bases between them. Germline values: CDR1 DFQATT, CDR2 SNEGSKA (reference sequence). CDR3 residues: CSARLGGRAFF. The DNA for the CDR3 is TGCAGTGCTAGGCTAGGGGGTAGGGCTTTCTTT.

This rearrangement joins TRBV5-1 to TRBJ2-1, with TRBD1 matching over 9 bases. V trimming: 4 bases; J trimming: 7 bases; junction bases outside the gene matches: 21. The CDR3 is 19 residues long. Per the germline V gene, CDR1 is SGHRS and CDR2 is YFSETQ. The CDR3 nucleotides read TGCGCCAGCAGCGCGAAGAGGATACAGGGGGCTTTTAATCCTAATGAGCAGTTCTTC. Its translation is CASSAKRIQGAFNPNEQFF.

The table lists this clone with a few counts. Mismatch with germline at one junction end may stem from a read error. This chain links TRBV4-2 with TRBJ1-4, with D perhaps matching TRBD1 (5 bases). Per germline, CDR1 LGHNA and CDR2 YNFKEQ. This CDR3 is built from 12 residues. The CDR3 region has the DNA TGTGCCAGCAGCCACCTGGGCGGGACGCAAGATTTT. This translates into CASSHLGGTQDF.

The chain has TRBV6-5 and TRBJ1-5, with D possibly matching TRBD1 (6 bases). CDR3 length equals 13 residues. Germline CDR1 is MNHEY and CDR2 is SVGAGI. V was trimmed by 8 bases and J by 6 bases, leaving 14 bases between them. The CDR3 sequence: CASSPGTLQPQHF. DNA of the CDR3: TGTGCCAGCTCACCCGGGACACTTCAGCCCCAGCATTTT.

V usage is TRBV7-2 and J usage is TRBJ2-2; 8 bases are shared with TRBD2. The CDR3 has 16 residues. CDR1 and CDR2 from the germline V gene are SGHTA and FQGNSA. The ends lost 5 bases at V and 1 base at J; junction bases unmatched: 6. CDR3 protein: CASSLLAGKNTGELFF. In nucleotides, the CDR3 is TGTGCCAGCAGCCTTTTAGCGGGGAAGAACACCGGGGAGCTGTTTTTT.

This clone has a single count. V and J are TRBV28 and TRBJ2-3, with 11 bases fitting TRBD2. J lost 5 bases, V lost 7 bases, and 11 bases had no gene match. Germline CDR1 MDHEN, CDR2 SYDVKM. The length of the CDR3 is 16 residues. The CDR3 reads CASTKPLGLAGDTQYF. The CDR3 bases are TGTGCCAGCACCAAACCCTTAGGACTAGCGGGAGATACGCAGTATTTT. Supplemented by reference TRBV28 and TRBJ2-3, the full variable domain reads DVKVTQSSRYLVKRTGEKVFLECVQDMDHENMFWYRQDPGLGLRLIYFSYDVKMKEKGDIPEGYSVSREKKERFSLILESASTNQTSMYLCASTKPLGLAGDTQYFGPGTRLTVL.

The chain has TRBV29-1 and TRBJ1-5; unclear D gene. Germline CDR1 is SQVTM and CDR2 is ANQGSEA. This CDR3 is built from 12 residues. V was trimmed by 4 bases and J by 7 bases, leaving 11 bases between them. CDR3 nucleotide sequence: TGCAGCGTTGTACTGGCGGGGCAGCCCCAGCATTTT. Protein product: CSVVLAGQPQHF.